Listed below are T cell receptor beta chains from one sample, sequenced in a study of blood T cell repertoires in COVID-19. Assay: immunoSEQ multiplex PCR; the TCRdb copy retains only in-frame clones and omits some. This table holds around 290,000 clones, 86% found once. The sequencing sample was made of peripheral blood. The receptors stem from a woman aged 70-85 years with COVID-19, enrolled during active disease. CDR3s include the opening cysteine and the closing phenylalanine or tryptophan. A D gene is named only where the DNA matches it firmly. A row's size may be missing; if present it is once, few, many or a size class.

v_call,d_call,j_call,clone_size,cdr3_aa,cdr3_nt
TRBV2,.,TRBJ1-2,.,CASSEGGRFTYTF,TGTGCCAGCAGTGAAGGAGGCCGCTTTACCTACACCTTC
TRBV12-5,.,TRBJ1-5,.,CASGSPPQPQHF,TGTGCTAGTGGTTCTCCTCCCCAGCCCCAGCATTTT
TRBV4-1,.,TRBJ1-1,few,CASSQVKANTEAFF,TGCGCCAGCAGCCAAGTTAAAGCGAACACTGAAGCTTTCTTT
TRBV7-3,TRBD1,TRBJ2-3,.,CASSLEQGAYTDTQYF,TGTGCCAGCAGCTTAGAACAGGGGGCCTACACAGATACGCAGTATTTT
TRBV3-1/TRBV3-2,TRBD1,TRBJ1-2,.,CASSQEVQGVGYTF,TGTGCCAGCAGCCAAGAAGTACAGGGGGTAGGCTACACCTTC
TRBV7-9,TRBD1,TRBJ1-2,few,CASMEDRSYGYTF,TGTGCCAGCATGGAGGACAGGTCCTATGGCTACACCTTC
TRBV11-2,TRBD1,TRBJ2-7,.,CASSLVTGSEQYF,TGTGCCAGCAGCTTAGTGACAGGGTCCGAGCAGTACTTC
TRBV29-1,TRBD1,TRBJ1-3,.,CSVSDRKAAGNTIYF,TGCAGCGTCTCGGACAGGAAGGCAGCTGGAAACACCATATATTTT
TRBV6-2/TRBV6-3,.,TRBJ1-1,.,CASSYSTAKANTEAFF,TGTGCCAGCAGTTACTCGACAGCTAAAGCGAACACTGAAGCTTTCTTT
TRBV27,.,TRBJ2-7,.,CASSLYGKGSYEQYF,TGTGCCAGCAGTTTATACGGGAAGGGCTCCTACGAGCAGTACTTC
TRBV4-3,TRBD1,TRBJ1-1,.,CASNLDRGGNTEAFF,TGCGCCAGCAACCTGGACAGGGGAGGGAACACTGAAGCTTTCTTT
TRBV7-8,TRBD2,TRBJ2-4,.,CASSLGGGEFPNIQYF,TGTGCCAGCAGCTTAGGGGGGGGAGAGTTTCCAAACATTCAGTACTTC
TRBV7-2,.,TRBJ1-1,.,CASSFSLIQGSGAFF,TGTGCCAGCAGCTTCTCACTAATCCAGGGGAGTGGAGCTTTCTTT
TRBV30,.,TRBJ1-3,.,CAWSALRVKGNTIYF,TGTGCCTGGAGTGCCTTGAGGGTAAAAGGAAACACCATATATTTT
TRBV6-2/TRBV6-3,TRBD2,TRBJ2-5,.,CASSGTSGAETQYF,TGTGCCAGCAGTGGGACTAGCGGGGCAGAGACCCAGTACTTC
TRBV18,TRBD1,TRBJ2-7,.,CASSHTGGGNEQYF,TGTGCCAGCTCCCATACAGGGGGCGGGAACGAGCAGTACTTC
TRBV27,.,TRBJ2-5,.,CASSPTYGGGPEETQYF,TGTGCCAGCAGCCCCACTTATGGGGGGGGGCCGGAAGAGACCCAGTACTTC
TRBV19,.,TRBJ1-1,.,CASSSPGGRGNTEAFF,TGTGCCAGTAGTTCGCCCGGGGGTAGAGGGAACACTGAAGCTTTCTTT
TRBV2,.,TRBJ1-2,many,CASSGGFDGYTF,TGTGCCAGCAGTGGAGGTTTTGATGGCTACACCTTC
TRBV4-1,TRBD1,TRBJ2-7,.,CASSLGQGALEQYF,TGCGCCAGCAGCCTCGGACAGGGGGCCCTTGAGCAGTACTTC
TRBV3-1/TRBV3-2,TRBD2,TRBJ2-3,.,CASSPTTGGSTDTQYF,TGTGCCAGCAGCCCCACGACGGGGGGAAGCACAGATACGCAGTATTTT
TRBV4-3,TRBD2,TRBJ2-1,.,CASSQDGAGGLSYNEQFF,TGCGCCAGCAGCCAAGATGGAGCGGGGGGACTCTCCTACAATGAGCAGTTCTTC
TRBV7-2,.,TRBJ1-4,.,CASSPRDINEKLFF,TGTGCCAGCAGCCCCCGGGACATTAATGAAAAACTGTTTTTT
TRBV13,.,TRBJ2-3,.,CASSLGGGSTDTQYF,TGTGCCAGCAGCTTAGGCGGGGGAAGCACAGATACGCAGTATTTT
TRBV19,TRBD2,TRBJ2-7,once,CASTLSSGAGEQYF,TGTGCCAGTACCCTCTCTAGCGGGGCGGGCGAGCAGTACTTC
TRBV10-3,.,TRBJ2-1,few,CASQNDRGNEQFF,TGTGCCAGCCAGAATGACCGGGGGAATGAGCAGTTCTTC
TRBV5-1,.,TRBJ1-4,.,CASSLRRGAGEKLFF,TGCGCCAGCAGCTTAAGGCGAGGGGCGGGAGAAAAACTGTTTTTT
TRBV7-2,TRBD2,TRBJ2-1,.,CASSSAGGSYNEQFF,TGTGCCAGCAGCTCAGCGGGGGGCTCCTACAATGAGCAGTTCTTC
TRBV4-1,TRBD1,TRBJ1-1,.,CASSQGGQGGGTEAFF,TGCGCCAGCAGCCAAGGGGGCCAGGGGGGTGGAACTGAAGCTTTCTTT
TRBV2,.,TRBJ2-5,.,CASSAYRDTQETQYF,TGTGCCAGCAGTGCGTACCGGGACACCCAAGAGACCCAGTACTTC
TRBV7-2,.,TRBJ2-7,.,CASSLGASSYEQYF,TGTGCCAGCAGCTTAGGGGCCTCTTCCTACGAGCAGTACTTC
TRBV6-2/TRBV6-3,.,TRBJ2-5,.,CASSYWRGQGETQYF,TGTGCCAGCAGTTACTGGCGGGGGCAGGGGGAGACCCAGTACTTC
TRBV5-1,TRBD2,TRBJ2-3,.,CASSFSGAVTDTQYF,TGCGCCAGCAGCTTTAGCGGGGCCGTGACAGATACGCAGTATTTT
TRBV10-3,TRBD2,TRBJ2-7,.,CAISGGLAGGFYEQYF,TGTGCCATCAGTGGGGGACTAGCGGGGGGCTTTTACGAGCAGTACTTC
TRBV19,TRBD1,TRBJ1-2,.,CASRDRGDYGYTF,TGTGCCAGTAGGGACAGGGGAGACTATGGCTACACCTTC
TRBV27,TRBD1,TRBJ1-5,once,CASSPDRENQPQHF,TGTGCCAGCAGTCCCGACAGGGAGAATCAGCCCCAGCATTTT
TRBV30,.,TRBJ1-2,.,CASPAQGLGSYGYTF,TGTGCCTCTCCCGCGCAGGGTCTCGGGAGTTATGGCTACACCTTC
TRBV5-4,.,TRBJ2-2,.,CASSSLTGVANTGELFF,TGTGCCAGCAGCTCCTTGACAGGTGTGGCGAACACCGGGGAGCTGTTTTTT
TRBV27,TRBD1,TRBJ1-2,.,CASSLRTGGSANYGYTF,TGTGCCAGCAGTTTACGGACAGGGGGCTCAGCTAACTATGGCTACACCTTC
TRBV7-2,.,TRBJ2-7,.,CASSLAQLGRYEQYF,TGTGCCAGCAGCTTAGCACAGCTTGGCCGATACGAGCAGTACTTC
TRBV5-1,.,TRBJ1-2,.,CASSLAGLIYGYTF,TGCGCCAGCAGCTTGGCCGGACTTATCTATGGCTACACCTTC
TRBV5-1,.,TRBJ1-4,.,CASSIRGFATNEKLFF,TGCGCCAGCAGCATCAGGGGATTTGCAACTAATGAAAAACTGTTTTTT
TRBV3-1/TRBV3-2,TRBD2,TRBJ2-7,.,CASSQDEAGATYEQYF,TGTGCCAGCAGCCAAGATGAAGCGGGGGCCACCTACGAGCAGTACTTC
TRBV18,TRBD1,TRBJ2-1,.,CASSKGQGGSEQFF,TGTGCCAGCTCAAAGGGACAGGGGGGGAGTGAGCAGTTCTTC
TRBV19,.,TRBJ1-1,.,CASTRNTEAFF,TGTGCCAGTACCCGGAACACTGAAGCTTTCTTT
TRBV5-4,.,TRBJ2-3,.,CASSSRDSVDTQYF,TGTGCCAGCAGCTCCCGTGACTCGGTAGATACGCAGTATTTT
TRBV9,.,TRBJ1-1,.,CASSVVERLNTEAFF,TGTGCCAGCAGCGTAGTGGAGCGGCTGAACACTGAAGCTTTCTTT
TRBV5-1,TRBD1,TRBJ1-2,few,CASSFDRGEIQDYGYTF,TGCGCCAGCAGTTTCGACAGGGGCGAGATACAAGACTATGGCTACACCTTC
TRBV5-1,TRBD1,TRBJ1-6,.,CASSLGQGGNSPLHF,TGCGCCAGCAGCTTGGGACAGGGGGGCAATTCACCCCTCCACTTT
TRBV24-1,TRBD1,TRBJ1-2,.,CATSDGGQYANYGYTF,TGTGCCACCAGTGATGGGGGACAGTATGCTAACTATGGCTACACCTTC
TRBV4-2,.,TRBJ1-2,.,CASSQDTGYGYTF,TGTGCCAGCAGCCAAGATACAGGCTATGGCTACACCTTC
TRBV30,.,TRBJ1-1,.,CAWILQGRTEAFF,TGTGCCTGGATACTGCAGGGGCGCACTGAAGCTTTCTTT
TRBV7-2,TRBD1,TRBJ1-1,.,CASSLRGDRAAEAFF,TGTGCCAGCAGCCTTAGGGGCGACAGGGCGGCTGAAGCTTTCTTT
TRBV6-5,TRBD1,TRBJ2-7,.,CASSRQGSYEQYF,TGTGCCAGCAGTAGACAGGGATCCTACGAGCAGTACTTC
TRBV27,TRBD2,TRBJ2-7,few,CASSSGGFGEQYF,TGTGCCAGCAGTTCGGGAGGGTTCGGCGAGCAGTACTTC
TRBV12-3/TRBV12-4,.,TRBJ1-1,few,CASSLQQLGEAFF,TGTGCCAGCAGTTTACAACAGCTGGGTGAAGCTTTCTTT
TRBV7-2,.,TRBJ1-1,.,CASSFVDRNTEAFF,TGTGCCAGCAGCTTCGTCGACAGGAACACTGAAGCTTTCTTT